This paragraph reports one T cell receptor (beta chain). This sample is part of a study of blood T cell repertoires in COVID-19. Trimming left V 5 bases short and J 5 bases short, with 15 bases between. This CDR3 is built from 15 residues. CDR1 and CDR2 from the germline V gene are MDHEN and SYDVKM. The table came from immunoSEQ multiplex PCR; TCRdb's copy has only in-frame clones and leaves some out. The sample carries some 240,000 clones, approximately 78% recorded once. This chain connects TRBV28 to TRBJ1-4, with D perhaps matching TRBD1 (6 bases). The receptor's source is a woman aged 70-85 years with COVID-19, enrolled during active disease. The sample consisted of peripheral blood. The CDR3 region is CASSPQGLGNEKLFF. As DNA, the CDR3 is TGTGCCAGCAGTCCTCAGGGGTTGGGCAATGAAAAACTGTTTTTT.